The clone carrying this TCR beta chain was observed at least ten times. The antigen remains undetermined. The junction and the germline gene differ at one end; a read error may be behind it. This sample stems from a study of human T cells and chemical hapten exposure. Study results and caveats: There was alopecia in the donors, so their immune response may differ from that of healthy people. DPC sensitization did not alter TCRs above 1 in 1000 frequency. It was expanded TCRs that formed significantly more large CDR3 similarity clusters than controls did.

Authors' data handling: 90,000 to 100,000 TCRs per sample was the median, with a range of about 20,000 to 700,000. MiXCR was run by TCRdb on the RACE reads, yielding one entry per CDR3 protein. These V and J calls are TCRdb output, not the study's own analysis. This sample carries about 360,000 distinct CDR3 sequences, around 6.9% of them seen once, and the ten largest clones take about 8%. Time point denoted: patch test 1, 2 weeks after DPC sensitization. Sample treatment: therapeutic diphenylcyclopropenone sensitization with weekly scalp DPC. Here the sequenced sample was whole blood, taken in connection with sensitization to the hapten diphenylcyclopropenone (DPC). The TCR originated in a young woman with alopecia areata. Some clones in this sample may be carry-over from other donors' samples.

CDR3: CASREYEQYF. The CDR3 bases are TGTGCCAGCCGTGAGTACGAGCAGTACTTC. The chain joins TRBV6-1 to TRBJ2-7, with D hard to call. This CDR3 is 10 amino acids long. Germline CDR1 MNHNS, CDR2 SASEGT.